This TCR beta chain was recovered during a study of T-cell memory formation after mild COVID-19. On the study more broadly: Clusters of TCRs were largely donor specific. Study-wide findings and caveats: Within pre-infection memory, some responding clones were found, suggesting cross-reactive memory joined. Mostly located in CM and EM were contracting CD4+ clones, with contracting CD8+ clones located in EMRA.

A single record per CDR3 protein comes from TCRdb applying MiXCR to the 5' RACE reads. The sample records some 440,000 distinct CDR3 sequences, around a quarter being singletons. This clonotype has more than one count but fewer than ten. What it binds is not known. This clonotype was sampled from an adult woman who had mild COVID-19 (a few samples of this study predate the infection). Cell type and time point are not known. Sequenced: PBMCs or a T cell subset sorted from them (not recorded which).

In nucleotides, the CDR3 is TGCGCCAGCAGCTTGGCTACGGGAGGGCCCTGGGAGACCCAGTACTTC. Protein sequence: CASSLATGGPWETQYF. This chain uses TRBV5-1 with TRBJ2-5; TRBD2 aligns across 8 bases. This CDR3 spans 16 amino acids. V dropped 0 bases and J dropped 5; count of bases not matched to a gene: 9. Per the germline V gene, CDR1 is SGHRS and CDR2 is YFSETQ.